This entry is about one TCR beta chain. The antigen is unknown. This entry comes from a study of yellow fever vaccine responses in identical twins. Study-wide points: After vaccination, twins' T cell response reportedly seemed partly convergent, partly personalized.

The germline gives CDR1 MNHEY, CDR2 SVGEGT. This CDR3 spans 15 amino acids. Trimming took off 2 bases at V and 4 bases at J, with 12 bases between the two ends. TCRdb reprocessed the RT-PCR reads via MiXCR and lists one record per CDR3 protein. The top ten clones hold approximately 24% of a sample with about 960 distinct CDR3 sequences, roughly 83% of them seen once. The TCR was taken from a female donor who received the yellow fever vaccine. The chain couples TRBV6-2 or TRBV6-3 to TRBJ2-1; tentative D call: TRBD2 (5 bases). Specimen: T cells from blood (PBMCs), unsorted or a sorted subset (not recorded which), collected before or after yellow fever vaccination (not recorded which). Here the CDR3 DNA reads TGTGCCAGCAGTTACCACGGCGGGCTGTACAATGAGCAGTTCTTC. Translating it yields CASSYHGGLYNEQFF.